The entry below describes one TCR beta chain. Its target is not known. This entry belongs to a study of cytomegalovirus exposure and HLA in healthy donors. Study details: Sequencing of about 179 million T cells in an earlier analysis found 100 million to 140 million unique TCR beta sequences. Study results and limitations: The authors enumerated around 150 TCR beta chains as linked to cytomegalovirus.

Germline CDR1 is WNHNN and CDR2 is SYGVQD (reference sequence). Trimming took 0 bases from V and 5 from J; bases not matched to a gene: 3. This CDR3 is built from 14 residues. PCR used 60 Vbeta primers and 13 Jbeta primers. Profiling relied on immunoSEQ multiplex PCR, and the TCRdb table lists in-frame clones only, not all of them. Of 180,000 or so clones in the sample, 70% to 85% were seen once. This chain links TRBV10-1 with TRBJ2-5, with 7 bases identical to TRBD2. The sequence derives from a human donor in good health. Sequenced sample: PBMCs. CDR3 region: CASSESAGRETQYF. Written as DNA, the CDR3 is TGCGCCAGCAGTGAGTCAGCGGGGCGGGAGACCCAGTACTTC.